What follows are 28 T cell receptor beta chains derived from one specimen sequenced in a study of blood T cell repertoires in COVID-19. The protocol was immunoSEQ multiplex PCR, while the TCRdb copy is restricted to in-frame clones and leaves out a portion. The repertoire holds 110,000 or so clones, with approximately 84% as singletons. The material sequenced was peripheral blood. The receptors stem from a woman in her forties with acute or convalescent COVID-19.

This chain connects TRBV5-1 to TRBJ1-1, with D perhaps TRBD1 (5 bases). CDR3 length: 16 residues. The V and J ends lost 0 bases and 3 bases respectively, with 15 bases between them. Germline values: CDR1 SGHRS, CDR2 YFSETQ. CDR3 loop: CASSLGPQVGDTEAFF. The CDR3 DNA reads TGCGCCAGCAGCTTGGGACCACAGGTTGGGGACACTGAAGCTTTCTTT.

This rearrangement joins TRBV2 to TRBJ1-2; 7 positions agree with TRBD1. V trimming: 6 bases; J trimming: 8 bases; junction bases outside the gene matches: 9. From germline, CDR1 is SNHLY and CDR2 FYNNEI. The CDR3 is made up of 13 amino acids. The CDR3: CASSAGTASGYTF. CDR3 nucleotides: TGTGCCAGCAGCGCCGGGACAGCAAGCGGCTACACCTTC.

The V call is TRBV6-2 or TRBV6-3, the J call TRBJ1-2; 8 bases map to TRBD1. The V segment lost 0 bases and the J segment 2 bases; nucleotides outside the gene matches: 2. This CDR3 is 15 amino acids long. CDR1 and CDR2 from the germline V gene are MNHEY and SVGEGT. CDR3 sequence: CASSYSRTGNYGYTF. In nucleotides, the CDR3 is TGTGCCAGCAGTTACTCGAGGACAGGGAACTATGGCTACACCTTC.

The chain carries TRBV14 and TRBJ2-2, with D possibly matching TRBD1 (6 bases). CDR3 length: 15 amino acids. In germline, CDR1 is SGHDN, CDR2 FVKESK. Trimming removed 5 bases at V and 3 bases at J, with 13 bases between. DNA of the CDR3: TGTGCCAGCAGCTATGAGCAGGGGTACACCGGGGAGCTGTTTTTT. Amino acids: CASSYEQGYTGELFF.

This chain uses TRBV9 with TRBJ1-2, with a tentative D call TRBD1 (5 bases). The CDR3 is made up of 13 amino acids. CDR1 and CDR2 from the germline V gene are SGDLS and YYNGEE. V was shortened by 7 bases and J by 8 bases, with 18 bases between the two germline ends. Here the CDR3 reads CASGRQSLKGYTF. CDR3 DNA: TGTGCCAGCGGAAGACAGAGTTTGAAGGGCTACACCTTC.

This clone showed up just a few times. J is TRBJ1-1 and V is TRBV10-3, with D perhaps TRBD1 (5 bases). V was pared by 2 bases and J by 0 bases, with 10 bases between. The CDR3 loop spans 15 amino acids. Germline CDR1 is ENHRY and CDR2 is SYGVKD. The CDR3 DNA is TGTGCCATCAGTGAGACAGGAGCTTTGAACACTGAAGCTTTCTTT. This codes for CAISETGALNTEAFF.

The chain recombines TRBV2 with TRBJ2-5; 8 nucleotides match TRBD1. The germline V gene has CDR1 SNHLY and CDR2 FYNNEI. This CDR3 comprises 16 residues. Trimming at V came to 5 bases and at J to 5 bases, leaving 13 bases not matched to a gene. The CDR3 here is CASSMNRAGGRETQYF. The CDR3, as DNA: TGTGCCAGCAGTATGAATAGGGCAGGGGGCCGGGAGACCCAGTACTTC.

This chain joins TRBV27 and TRBJ2-5; 7 bases agree with TRBD1. The trim removed 8 bases at V and 1 base at J, leaving 7 bases unmatched. Looked up from germline, CDR1 is MNHEY and CDR2 is SMNVEV (reference sequence). The CDR3 sequence is 14 residues long. CDR3 sequence reads: CASSGQLAQETQYF. In DNA, the CDR3 is TGTGCCAGCTCGGGACAGTTAGCCCAAGAGACCCAGTACTTC.

In regard to this clone: The sample holds other DNA sequences that translate to the same CDR3. The chain has TRBV18 and TRBJ1-1; perhaps TRBD1 as D (5 bases). The CDR3 runs 13 residues. Germline CDR1 reads KGHSH; CDR2 reads LQKENI. V lost 3 bases, J lost 1 base, and 6 bases lay in between. The chain's CDR3 is CASSPTANTEAFF. Written as DNA, the CDR3 is TGTGCCAGCTCACCGACAGCGAACACTGAAGCTTTCTTT.

The V and J genes are TRBV27 and TRBJ2-1, with 8 bases aligning to TRBD2. CDR1 and CDR2 (germline): MNHEY, SMNVEV (reference sequence). The V segment lost 7 bases and the J segment 4 bases; nucleotides outside the gene matches: 3. This CDR3 has 13 residues. The CDR3 loop reads CASKSGGYNEQFF. In DNA, the CDR3 is TGTGCCAGCAAAAGCGGGGGATACAATGAGCAGTTCTTC.

This chain links TRBV3-1 (or the pseudogene TRBV3-2) with TRBJ1-2, with 7 bases that match TRBD1. This CDR3 comprises 14 residues. V shed 3 bases, J shed 4 bases, and the junction held 5 bases outside the gene matches. Germline CDR1 and CDR2: LGHDT and YNNKEL (reference sequence). The CDR3 sequence: CASSQGYRGYGYTF. CDR3 nucleotides: TGTGCCAGCAGCCAGGGGTACAGGGGCTATGGCTACACCTTC.

The rearrangement uses TRBV2 and TRBJ1-1; D is uncertain. The CDR3 sequence is 14 residues long. V dropped 6 bases and J dropped 2 bases, with 13 bases sitting between them. Per the germline V gene, CDR1 is SNHLY and CDR2 is FYNNEI. CDR3 sequence reads: CASSLRTSNTEAFF. The CDR3 nucleotides are TGTGCCAGCAGCCTCAGGACTTCAAACACTGAAGCTTTCTTT.

This chain links TRBV4-1 with TRBJ1-2; 8 bases are shared with TRBD1. Germline CDR1 and CDR2: MGHRA and YSYEKL. The CDR3 sequence is 14 residues long. V lost 0 bases to trimming and J lost 3 bases; unmatched junction nucleotides: 0. The CDR3 DNA sequence: TGCGCCAGCAGCCAAGACAGGGGGCACTATGGCTACACCTTC. It yields the protein CASSQDRGHYGYTF.

The chain joins TRBV29-1 to TRBJ2-7; TRBD1 matches at 7 bases. The trim removed 7 bases at V and 5 bases at J, leaving 5 bases unmatched. CDR1 SQVTM and CDR2 ANQGSEA come from the germline V gene. CDR3 length equals 11 residues. The CDR3 DNA follows: TGCAGCGCAACGACAGGGAACGAGCAGTACTTC. Translating it yields CSATTGNEQYF.

The J gene is TRBJ1-2, the V gene TRBV9; the match to TRBD1 covers 9 bases. V was clipped by 0 bases and J by 6 bases; unmatched bases: 9. CDR1 SGDLS and CDR2 YYNGEE come from the germline V gene. There are 16 residues in the CDR3. The CDR3 bases are TGTGCCAGCAGCGTAGCAGCTGACAGGGGGTCTGATGGCTACACCTTC. Translating gives CASSVAADRGSDGYTF.

The V and J genes are TRBV5-1 and TRBJ2-7; D perhaps matches TRBD2 (6 bases). Trimming shortened V by 0 bases and J by 1 base, and 14 bases separated the two germline ends. Germline V gene lookup returns CDR1 SGHRS and CDR2 YFSETQ. This CDR3 region has 16 residues. CDR3 in DNA: TGCGCCAGCAGCTTGGTGGGAGGTATACCTTCCTACGAGCAGTACTTC. Its protein product is CASSLVGGIPSYEQYF. The variable domain in full, with the rest retrieved from reference TRBV5-1 and TRBJ2-7, is KAGVTQTPRYLIKTRGQQVTLSCSPISGHRSVSWYQQTPGQGLQFLFEYFSETQRNKGNFPGRFSGRQFSNSRSEMNVSTLELGDSALYLCASSLVGGIPSYEQYFGPGTRLTVT.

The CDR3 DNA sequence: TGTGCCTGGAGTTGGGGGGTAACCGGGGAGCTGTTTTTT. It codes for CAWSWGVTGELFF. The J gene is TRBJ2-2, the V gene TRBV30; D may be TRBD2 (6 bases). The CDR3 sequence is 13 residues long. Germline-derived CDR1 and CDR2 are GTSNPN and SVGIG (reference sequence). Trimming stripped 2 bases from V and 5 bases from J, with 9 bases between.

The chain carries TRBV4-3 and TRBJ2-3, with 8 positions matching TRBD1. The V gene's germline CDR1 is LGHNA and CDR2 YSLEER. The CDR3 totals 16 residues. After removal of 4 bases from V and 3 bases from J, the junction contained 9 bases not matched to a gene. Written as DNA, the CDR3 is TGCGCCAGCAGCCCGGGACAGGAGAGGTGGACAGATACGCAGTATTTT. Protein: CASSPGQERWTDTQYF.

The sample holds one count of this clone. The rearrangement uses TRBV5-1 and TRBJ1-6; D is unclear. This CDR3 is 15 amino acids long. Deletions cut 6 bases from V and 7 bases from J, with 17 bases between. Germline loops: CDR1 SGHRS, CDR2 YFSETQ. In nucleotides, the CDR3 is TGCGCCAGCATGGAGAGTTCCAGAGCAAATTCACCCCTCCACTTT. It specifies CASMESSRANSPLHF. Combining the CDR3 with reference TRBV5-1 and TRBJ1-6 gives the whole variable domain KAGVTQTPRYLIKTRGQQVTLSCSPISGHRSVSWYQQTPGQGLQFLFEYFSETQRNKGNFPGRFSGRQFSNSRSEMNVSTLELGDSALYLCASMESSRANSPLHFGNGTRLTVT.

V is TRBV11-2 and J is TRBJ2-1; 8 bases align to TRBD2. The CDR3 consists of 15 residues. The V gene end was trimmed by 3 bases and the J gene end by 5 bases; junction bases not matched to a gene: 6. CDR1 SGHAT and CDR2 FQNNGV come from the germline V gene. CDR3 region: CASSFVSGGHNEQFF. CDR3 DNA: TGTGCCAGCAGCTTTGTCTCGGGGGGGCACAATGAGCAGTTCTTC.

The chain carries TRBV5-1 and TRBJ2-1; 7 bases align to TRBD2. The germline gives CDR1 SGHRS, CDR2 YFSETQ. Trimming removed 0 bases from V and 1 base from J; junction bases left unmatched: 4. The CDR3 totals 16 residues. The CDR3 DNA sequence: TGCGCCAGCAGCTTGGACGGACTAGATTCCTACAATGAGCAGTTCTTC. It translates to CASSLDGLDSYNEQFF. Filled out from reference TRBV5-1 and TRBJ2-1, the complete variable domain reads KAGVTQTPRYLIKTRGQQVTLSCSPISGHRSVSWYQQTPGQGLQFLFEYFSETQRNKGNFPGRFSGRQFSNSRSEMNVSTLELGDSALYLCASSLDGLDSYNEQFFGPGTRLTVL.

V is TRBV5-1 and J is TRBJ2-7; D perhaps matches TRBD1 (5 bases). CDR1 is SGHRS, CDR2 YFSETQ, per germline. The V end lost 0 bases, the J end lost 4 bases, and 11 bases lay between the germline ends. The CDR3 sequence is 14 residues long. This chain's CDR3 is CASSLATDNYEQYF. The CDR3, as DNA: TGCGCCAGCAGCTTGGCCACGGACAATTACGAGCAGTACTTC. Full variable domain (rest looked up from reference TRBV5-1 and TRBJ2-7): KAGVTQTPRYLIKTRGQQVTLSCSPISGHRSVSWYQQTPGQGLQFLFEYFSETQRNKGNFPGRFSGRQFSNSRSEMNVSTLELGDSALYLCASSLATDNYEQYFGPGTRLTVT.

J is TRBJ2-7 and V is TRBV6-5; 11 bases align to TRBD2. The trim removed 0 bases at V and 6 bases at J, leaving 7 bases unmatched. CDR1 and CDR2 from the germline V gene are MNHEY and SVGAGI. This CDR3 region has 16 residues. This CDR3 is CASSYSSSGGAVEQYF. CDR3 DNA sequence: TGTGCCAGCAGTTACTCGAGTAGCGGGGGGGCCGTCGAGCAGTACTTC.

A single count supports this clone. V is TRBV5-1 and J is TRBJ1-6; D remains unclear. The V and J ends lost 0 bases and 6 bases respectively, with 7 bases between them. This CDR3 contains 14 residues. Germline loops: CDR1 SGHRS, CDR2 YFSETQ. CDR3 sequence reads: CASSLEAPNSPLHF. The CDR3 coding sequence is TGCGCCAGCAGCTTGGAAGCCCCTAATTCACCCCTCCACTTT.

The chain links TRBV18 to TRBJ1-2; D call uncertain. The ends were cut back, 8 bases at V and 3 bases at J, with 13 bases in the middle. Germline-derived CDR1 and CDR2 are KGHSH and LQKENI. The CDR3 has 13 residues. CDR3 loop: CASALSVDYGYTF. CDR3 nucleotides: TGTGCCAGCGCCTTGAGTGTCGACTATGGCTACACCTTC. Complete variable domain (other parts from reference TRBV18 and TRBJ1-2): NAGVMQNPRHLVRRRGQEARLRCSPMKGHSHVYWYRQLPEEGLKFMVYLQKENIIDESGMPKERFSAEFPKEGPSILRIQQVVRGDSAAYFCASALSVDYGYTFGSGTRLTVV.

The chain joins TRBV7-9 to TRBJ1-5; D remains unclear. From germline, CDR1 is SEHNR and CDR2 FQNEAQ (reference sequence). V was pared by 3 bases and J by 3 bases, with 18 bases between. The CDR3 is made up of 17 amino acids. DNA for the CDR3: TGTGCCAGCAGCTTCTCTCTTGGGCCCCTTCCCAATCAGCCCCAGCATTTT. Encoded protein: CASSFSLGPLPNQPQHF.

This chain joins TRBV29-1 and TRBJ2-5, with D possibly matching TRBD1 (5 bases). CDR1 is SQVTM and CDR2 is ANQGSEA in the germline V gene. Trimming left V 7 bases short and J 4 bases short, with 13 bases between. The CDR3 is made up of 12 amino acids. The DNA for the CDR3 is TGCAGCGGGGGCACCGACTTAGAGACCCAGTACTTC. This gives the protein CSGGTDLETQYF.

The V gene is TRBV9, the J gene TRBJ1-3, with a possible D match to TRBD1 (6 bases). CDR3 length: 15 residues. Trimming took 0 bases from V and 1 from J, leaving 8 bases between them. Germline V gene sequence: CDR1 SGDLS, CDR2 YYNGEE. CDR3 amino acids: CASSVEGGSGNTIYF. The CDR3 nucleotides are TGTGCCAGCAGCGTAGAAGGGGGTTCTGGAAACACCATATATTTT.